This T cell receptor (beta chain) stems from a study of T cell responses to AZD1222 COVID-19 vaccine. Assay used: immunoSEQ multiplex PCR; TCRdb lists only in-frame clones, some missing. The sample has under 140,000 clones; around nine tenths are singletons. V lost 5 bases and J 0 bases, leaving 14 bases between the germline ends. This CDR3 comprises 16 residues. Germline V gene lookup returns CDR1 SGHTA and CDR2 FQGTGA. The sample here was peripheral blood, taken on day 0 of AZD1222 vaccination. The chain employs TRBV7-3 and TRBJ2-1, with D maybe TRBD2 (6 bases). The receptor was derived from an adult in good health. The CDR3 here is CASSLSPSDSYNEQFF. The CDR3 coding sequence is TGTGCCAGCAGCCTTAGCCCTAGCGACTCCTACAATGAGCAGTTCTTC.